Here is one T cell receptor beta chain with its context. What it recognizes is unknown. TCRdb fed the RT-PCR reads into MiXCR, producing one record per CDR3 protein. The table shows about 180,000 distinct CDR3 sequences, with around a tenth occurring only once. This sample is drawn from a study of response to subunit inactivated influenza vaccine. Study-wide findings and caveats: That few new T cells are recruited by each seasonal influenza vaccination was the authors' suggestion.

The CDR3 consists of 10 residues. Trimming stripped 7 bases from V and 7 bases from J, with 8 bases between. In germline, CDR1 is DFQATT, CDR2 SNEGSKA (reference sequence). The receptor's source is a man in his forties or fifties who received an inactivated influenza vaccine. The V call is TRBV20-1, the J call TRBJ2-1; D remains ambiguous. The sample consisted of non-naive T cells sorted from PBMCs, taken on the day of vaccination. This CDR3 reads CSGVRNEQFF. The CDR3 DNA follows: TGCAGTGGTGTTAGAAATGAGCAGTTCTTC.